This T cell receptor beta chain derives from a study of cytomegalovirus exposure and HLA in healthy donors. With 6 bases removed from V and 1 base from J, the gap between germline ends came to 9 bases. The CDR3 has 13 residues. Germline V gene sequence: CDR1 SNHLY, CDR2 FYNNEI. Use of 60 Vbeta and 13 Jbeta primers characterized the PCR. The data were produced by immunoSEQ multiplex PCR, yet TCRdb's version contains in-frame clones alone and is incomplete. This sample has 95,000 to 100,000 clones, with roughly 74% found just once. The clonotype originates from a woman aged 40 to 50 in good health and CMV-seronegative. The material sequenced was PBMCs. The rearrangement uses TRBV2 and TRBJ2-5; maybe TRBD1 (5 bases). DNA of the CDR3: TGTGCCAGCAGACAACAGGCCCAAGAGACCCAGTACTTC. This codes for CASRQQAQETQYF.